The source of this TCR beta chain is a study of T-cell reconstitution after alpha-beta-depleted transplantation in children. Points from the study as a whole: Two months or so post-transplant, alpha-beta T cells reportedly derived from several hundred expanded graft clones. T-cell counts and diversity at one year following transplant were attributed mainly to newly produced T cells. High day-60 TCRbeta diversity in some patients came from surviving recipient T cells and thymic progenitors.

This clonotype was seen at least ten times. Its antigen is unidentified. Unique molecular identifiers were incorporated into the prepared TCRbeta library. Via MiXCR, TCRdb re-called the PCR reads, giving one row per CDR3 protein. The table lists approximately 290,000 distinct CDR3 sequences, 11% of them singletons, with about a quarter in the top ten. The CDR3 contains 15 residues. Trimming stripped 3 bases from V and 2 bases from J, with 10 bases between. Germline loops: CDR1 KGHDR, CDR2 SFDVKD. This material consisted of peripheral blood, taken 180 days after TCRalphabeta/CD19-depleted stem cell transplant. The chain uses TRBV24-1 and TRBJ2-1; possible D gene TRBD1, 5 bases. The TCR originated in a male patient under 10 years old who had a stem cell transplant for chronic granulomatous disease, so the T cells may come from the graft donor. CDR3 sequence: CATSDTDTPYNEQFF. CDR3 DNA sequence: TGTGCCACCAGTGATACGGACACCCCCTACAATGAGCAGTTCTTC.